The clone carrying this TCR beta chain was seen a handful of times. The antigen remains unidentified. This CDR3 spans 13 amino acids. V lost 1 base to trimming and J lost 3 bases, with 7 bases between them. The germline V gene has CDR1 LNHNV and CDR2 YYDKDF (reference sequence). Patients affected by ophthalmopathy presented a Clinical Activity Score of at least 3, a NOSPECS grade of at least 4, and disease duration below 3 months. PBMCs came from more than 9.5 ml fresh peripheral blood. Amplification of TCR beta CDR3 regions used RNA as the template. The study used the HTBI primer set for a first-round RT-PCR of the TCR CDR3. TCRdb re-analysed the multiplex PCR reads in MiXCR, keeping a single row per CDR3 protein. The sample carries about 530,000 distinct CDR3 sequences, roughly a sixth recorded once. These data belong to a study of T cells in Graves' hyperthyroidism and ophthalmopathy. Across the whole study: Once the initial diagnosis was made, peripheral blood was obtained before any treatment.

Whole-study findings and limits: Blood samples included most of the expanded thyroid clonotypes exceeding 0.001.

The sequence was collected from a woman aged 18-29 years with Graves' ophthalmopathy. Sample: blood. This chain connects TRBV15 to TRBJ2-7; unclear D gene. The CDR3 sequence: CATSRATNYEQYF. The CDR3 nucleotides are TGTGCCACCAGCAGAGCCACAAACTACGAGCAGTACTTC.